This T cell receptor (beta chain) is from a study of T-cell reconstitution after alpha-beta-depleted transplantation in children. Study results and caveats: Recipient T cells and thymic progenitors that survived gave rise to the high TCRbeta diversity observed at day 60 in some patients. Expanded graft clones, several hundred of them, were reportedly the source of alpha-beta T cells about two months after transplant. T-cell counts and diversity were attributed mostly to newly produced T cells one year after transplant.

CDR1 is DFQATT, CDR2 SNEGSKA, per germline (reference sequence). This CDR3 has 18 amino acids. Unmatched junction bases numbered 16, after V lost 1 base and J lost 4 bases. Unique molecular identifiers were built into the TCRbeta library. TCRdb reprocessed the PCR reads via MiXCR and lists one record per CDR3 protein. The sample lists 540,000 or so distinct CDR3 sequences, roughly 23% occurring once. This clonotype appeared a few times. The antigen is unknown. The V and J genes are TRBV20-1 and TRBJ2-3; 8 bases align to TRBD2. The clonotype comes from a boy younger than two who had a stem cell transplant for acute myeloid leukemia, so the T cells may come from the graft donor. The sequences come from PBMCs, mostly from graft donor cells, collected 360 days after TCRalphabeta/CD19-depleted stem cell transplant. CDR3 sequence: CSARGHPPPGGFADTQYF. The CDR3 DNA reads as TGCAGTGCTAGAGGGCACCCCCCCCCGGGGGGGTTTGCAGATACGCAGTATTTT.